These 31 T cell receptor beta chains were all obtained from the same sample, sequenced in a study of T cell changes during pregnancy in multiple sclerosis. TCRdb's table, derived via immunoSEQ multiplex PCR, lists solely in-frame clones and lacks some. The repertoire has about 22,000 clones, about 87% of them found once; the top ten carry more than 0.85%. The sample here was CD4+ T cells from peripheral blood mononuclear cells, taken in the second trimester of pregnancy. These receptors came from a female donor in good health, enrolled as a control in a pregnancy study.

The V and J genes are TRBV10-3 and TRBJ2-7, with D perhaps TRBD2 (6 bases). With 2 bases removed from V and 3 bases from J, the gap between germline ends came to 11 bases. The CDR3 loop spans 14 amino acids. Germline V gives CDR1 ENHRY, CDR2 SYGVKD. The CDR3 spells CAISEVGGSYEQYF. The CDR3, as DNA: TGTGCCATCAGTGAGGTGGGGGGAAGCTACGAGCAGTACTTC.

The rearrangement uses TRBV7-3 and TRBJ2-1, with 9 bases matching TRBD2. CDR3 length: 14 amino acids. Trimming at V came to 1 base and at J to 12 bases, leaving 7 bases not matched to a gene. Germline loops: CDR1 SGHTA, CDR2 FQGTGA. The CDR3 loop reads CASSLRGREGGQFF. As DNA, the CDR3 is TGTGCCAGCAGCTTAAGAGGGCGGGAGGGGGGGCAGTTCTTC.

The chain carries TRBV9 and TRBJ2-1; 9 positions agree with TRBD2. There are 16 residues in the CDR3. The V gene's germline CDR1 is SGDLS and CDR2 YYNGEE. V was pared by 3 bases and J by 6 bases, with 10 bases of the junction left unmatched. CDR3 DNA sequence: TGTGCCAGCAGCGCCAGAATAGCGGGAGTTGGCAATGAGCAGTTCTTC. Its protein product is CASSARIAGVGNEQFF.

CDR3 sequence (DNA): TGCGCCAGCAGTGAGTCGGGGACAGCATATGGCTACACCTTC. This gives the protein CASSESGTAYGYTF. The chain links TRBV10-1 to TRBJ1-2; 7 bases are shared with TRBD1. This CDR3 is 14 amino acids long. Per the germline V gene, CDR1 is WNHNN and CDR2 is SYGVQD (reference sequence). J gave up 5 bases and V 0 bases, and 3 bases lay outside the gene matches.

The count of this clone is one. The chain has TRBV4-1 and TRBJ2-5; 8 positions match TRBD2. The junction had 10 bases not matched to a gene; V was cut back by 0 bases and J by 4 bases. Germline-derived CDR1 and CDR2 are MGHRA and YSYEKL. The CDR3 has 17 amino acids. CDR3 bases: TGCGCCAGCAGCCAAGATCCCAGCGGGGGCCTCCTAGAGACCCAGTACTTC. Amino acids: CASSQDPSGGLLETQYF.

The chain joins TRBV6-1 to TRBJ2-5; 10 nucleotides agree with TRBD2. Losses at the gene ends were 2 bases for V and 3 bases for J; bases not matched to a gene: 3. CDR3 length equals 15 residues. Germline V gene data show CDR1 as MNHNS and CDR2 as SASEGT. The CDR3 reads CASSELAGAEETQYF. The CDR3 DNA sequence: TGTGCCAGCAGTGAACTAGCGGGGGCCGAAGAGACCCAGTACTTC.

J is TRBJ2-1 and V is TRBV14, with a tentative D call TRBD2 (5 bases). CDR1 and CDR2 (germline): SGHDN, FVKESK. The V and J ends lost 4 bases and 10 bases respectively, with 14 bases between them. The CDR3 has 13 amino acids. CDR3 DNA: TGTGCCAGCAGCCCTTCGGACTTCGGGGAGCAGTTCTTC. As protein: CASSPSDFGEQFF.

The rearrangement uses TRBV11-3 and TRBJ2-7, with a possible D match to TRBD1 (6 bases). This CDR3 has 14 amino acids. Trimming left V 5 bases short and J 7 bases short, with 18 bases between. The V gene's germline CDR1 is SGHNT and CDR2 YENEEA. The CDR3 DNA is TGTGCCAGCAGCCCCGGCAGGGGAAGTCGGGAGCAGTACTTC. It translates to CASSPGRGSREQYF.

This clone was counted once. CDR3: CASSSSTGGRGTGELFF. CDR3 bases: TGCGCCAGCAGCTCATCGACAGGGGGCCGAGGCACCGGGGAGCTGTTTTTT. The chain uses TRBV5-1 and TRBJ2-2; 10 bases agree with TRBD1. The V gene end was trimmed by 3 bases and the J gene end by 4 bases; junction bases not matched to a gene: 9. Germline assignment: CDR1 SGHRS and CDR2 YFSETQ. There are 17 residues in the CDR3.

The genes are TRBV4-3 and TRBJ2-2; tentatively, D is TRBD1 (5 bases). CDR1 is LGHNA, CDR2 YSLEER, per germline. The CDR3 is 16 residues long. Trimming took 0 bases from V and 2 from J, leaving 10 bases between them. CDR3 DNA: TGCGCCAGCAGCCAAGATTCGACAGCCAACACCGGGGAGCTGTTTTTT. It is translated as CASSQDSTANTGELFF.

The chain uses TRBV25-1 and TRBJ1-1; D is unresolved. The CDR3 is made up of 13 amino acids. Per the germline V gene, CDR1 is MGHDK and CDR2 is SYGVNS. V shed 0 bases and J shed 3 bases, with 5 bases lying between them. The CDR3 region is CASSEYSHTEAFF. CDR3 coding DNA: TGTGCCAGCAGTGAATACAGTCACACTGAAGCTTTCTTT.

The J gene is TRBJ1-6, the V gene TRBV19; 11 bases map to TRBD1. Germline V gene sequence: CDR1 LNHDA, CDR2 SQIVND (reference sequence). The CDR3 is 17 amino acids. V trimming: 6 bases; J trimming: 3 bases; junction bases outside the gene matches: 7. CDR3 amino acids: CASSDPGTGGYNSPLHF. As DNA, the CDR3 is TGTGCCAGTAGCGATCCCGGGACAGGGGGCTATAATTCACCCCTCCACTTT.

V and J are TRBV6-8 and TRBJ1-5, with 7 bases identical to TRBD1. V gave up 5 bases and J gave up 1 base; unmatched junction bases: 8. From germline, CDR1 is MNHGY and CDR2 SAAAGT. The CDR3 sequence is 16 residues long. The DNA of the CDR3 is TGTGCCAGCAGTAAACAGGGGACACGGAGCAATCAGCCCCAGCATTTT. Translating it yields CASSKQGTRSNQPQHF.

V and J are TRBV5-6 and TRBJ1-2; D is uncertain. CDR3 length equals 13 residues. V was trimmed by 6 bases and J by 6 bases, leaving 15 bases between them. Germline CDR1 and CDR2: SGHDT and YYEEEE. CDR3 loop: CASTPTMDNGYTF. DNA for the CDR3: TGTGCCAGCACCCCCACTATGGATAATGGCTACACCTTC.

The count of this clone is one. CDR3 sequence: CASSLVRTGVDGELFF. For the CDR3, the DNA is TGCGCCAGCAGCTTGGTTCGGACAGGGGTAGACGGGGAGCTGTTTTTT. The J gene is TRBJ2-2, the V gene TRBV5-1, with 9 bases aligning to TRBD1. The germline V gene has CDR1 SGHRS and CDR2 YFSETQ. Trimming cost V 0 bases and J 7 bases; bases outside gene matches: 7. This CDR3 has 16 amino acids.

The genes are TRBV27 and TRBJ2-3; no firm D call. V lost 3 bases to trimming and J lost 0 bases, with 7 bases between them. This CDR3 is 14 amino acids long. In germline, CDR1 is MNHEY, CDR2 SMNVEV (reference sequence). CDR3: CASSFTVSTDTQYF. The CDR3 region has the DNA TGTGCCAGCAGTTTTACGGTCAGCACAGATACGCAGTATTTT.

The chain employs TRBV4-1 and TRBJ2-7; the match to TRBD2 covers 8 bases. This CDR3 region has 16 residues. V was clipped by 5 bases and J by 0 bases; unmatched bases: 9. Germline values: CDR1 MGHRA, CDR2 YSYEKL. As DNA, the CDR3 is TGCGCCAGCAGCGGCTCGCGGGAGGCGAGCTCCTACGAGCAGTACTTC. As protein: CASSGSREASSYEQYF.

This clone is a singleton in its sample. The gene calls are TRBV5-1 and TRBJ2-1; TRBD1 aligns across 7 bases. V gave up 4 bases and J gave up 4 bases; unmatched junction bases: 8. Germline lookup yields CDR1 SGHRS and CDR2 YFSETQ. This CDR3 has 15 residues. CDR3 amino acids: CASSRAGTEYNEQFF. In DNA form, the CDR3 reads TGCGCCAGCAGCCGCGCCGGGACAGAGTACAATGAGCAGTTCTTC.

The chain is built from TRBV9 and TRBJ2-1, with TRBD2 matching 14 bases. With 4 bases clipped from V and 4 bases from J, the junction kept 13 bases outside the gene matches. The CDR3 is 19 amino acids. CDR1 SGDLS and CDR2 YYNGEE come from the germline V gene. The CDR3 is CASSTTGTSGSLGYNEQFF. The CDR3 DNA sequence: TGTGCCAGCAGCACCACCGGGACTAGCGGGAGTCTGGGGTACAATGAGCAGTTCTTC. The entire variable domain, with the rest obtained from reference TRBV9 and TRBJ2-1, is as follows: DSGVTQTPKHLITATGQRVTLRCSPRSGDLSVYWYQQSLDQGLQFLIQYYNGEERAKGNILERFSAQQFPDLHSELNLSSLELGDSALYFCASSTTGTSGSLGYNEQFFGPGTRLTVL.

The rearrangement uses TRBV19 and TRBJ1-5; D unclear. This CDR3 has 12 residues. From germline, CDR1 is LNHDA and CDR2 SQIVND (reference sequence). V lost 1 base, J lost 6 bases, and 4 bases lay in between. In DNA form, the CDR3 reads TGTGCCAGTAGTATAGTTCGTCAGCCCCAGCATTTT. It encodes CASSIVRQPQHF.

This rearrangement joins TRBV7-9 to TRBJ1-1; possible D gene TRBD1, 5 bases. Trimming took off 7 bases at V and 4 bases at J, with 25 bases between the two ends. This CDR3 spans 17 amino acids. Germline V gene data show CDR1 as SEHNR and CDR2 as FQNEAQ (reference sequence). Here the CDR3 reads CASTPVGGRTKSTEAFF. CDR3 nucleotide sequence: TGTGCCAGCACCCCCGTGGGGGGTAGGACAAAGAGCACTGAAGCTTTCTTT.

The J gene is TRBJ1-1, the V gene TRBV5-1; D possibly corresponds to TRBD1 (5 bases). This CDR3 contains 15 residues. Germline CDR1 reads SGHRS; CDR2 reads YFSETQ. V lost 4 bases, J lost 5 bases, and 18 bases lay in between. CDR3 nucleotides: TGCGCCAGCAGCGGCGGGACTCCATGGGGGACTGAAGCTTTCTTT. Its protein is CASSGGTPWGTEAFF. The full variable domain, with the rest looked up from reference TRBV5-1 and TRBJ1-1, is KAGVTQTPRYLIKTRGQQVTLSCSPISGHRSVSWYQQTPGQGLQFLFEYFSETQRNKGNFPGRFSGRQFSNSRSEMNVSTLELGDSALYLCASSGGTPWGTEAFFGQGTRLTVV.

The J gene is TRBJ1-5, the V gene TRBV19; 9 nucleotides line up with TRBD1. The J segment lost 1 base and the V segment lost 4 bases, leaving 14 bases of the junction unmatched. CDR1 and CDR2 from the germline V gene are LNHDA and SQIVND (reference sequence). CDR3 length: 19 residues. The CDR3 sequence is CASSTRDRVVLRSNQPQHF. DNA of the CDR3: TGTGCCAGTAGTACCCGGGACAGGGTCGTACTTAGGAGCAATCAGCCCCAGCATTTT.

This chain links TRBV9 with TRBJ1-1; TRBD1 is a possible D gene (5 bases). Trimming took off 1 base at V and 2 bases at J, with 15 bases between the two ends. Per germline, CDR1 SGDLS and CDR2 YYNGEE. CDR3 size: 16 residues. The CDR3 here is CASSVKGARPNTEAFF. CDR3 DNA sequence: TGTGCCAGCAGCGTAAAAGGGGCACGACCTAACACTGAAGCTTTCTTT.

CDR3 sequence: CSVYDSTYGYTF. The CDR3 nucleotides read TGCAGCGTTTACGACAGCACCTATGGCTACACCTTC. The chain joins TRBV29-1 to TRBJ1-2; a weak D match, TRBD1 (5 bases). Per germline, CDR1 SQVTM and CDR2 ANQGSEA. This CDR3 is 12 amino acids long. The V and J ends lost 5 bases and 4 bases respectively, with 11 bases between them.

The CDR3: CASSKGTLDETQYF. CDR3 coding DNA: TGTGCCAGTAGTAAGGGGACTCTGGATGAGACCCAGTACTTC. The rearrangement uses TRBV19 and TRBJ2-5, with D tentatively TRBD2 (6 bases). The ends were cut back, 4 bases at V and 5 bases at J, with 14 bases in the middle. The germline CDR1 and CDR2 sequences are LNHDA and SQIVND (reference sequence). This CDR3 contains 14 residues.

The chain employs TRBV7-2 and TRBJ1-1; no definite D call. The CDR3 covers 14 residues. The V and J ends lost 0 bases and 5 bases respectively, with 10 bases between them. From germline, CDR1 is SGHTA and CDR2 FQGNSA. The CDR3 region is CASSLAAGRTEAFF. The CDR3 coding sequence is TGTGCCAGCAGCTTAGCAGCAGGAAGGACTGAAGCTTTCTTT. The whole variable domain, filled in from reference TRBV7-2 and TRBJ1-1, reads GAGVSQSPSNKVTEKGKDVELRCDPISGHTALYWYRQSLGQGLEFLIYFQGNSAPDKSGLPSDRFSAERTGGSVSTLTIQRTQQEDSAVYLCASSLAAGRTEAFFGQGTRLTVV.

This chain links TRBV9 with TRBJ2-1, with a weak D call TRBD2 (5 bases). Germline values: CDR1 SGDLS, CDR2 YYNGEE. The CDR3 has 15 amino acids. V gave up 1 base and J gave up 7 bases, with 15 bases separating them. The CDR3 is CASSVRGELMNEQFF. As DNA, the CDR3 is TGTGCCAGCAGCGTACGGGGTGAACTTATGAATGAGCAGTTCTTC.

V is TRBV27 and J is TRBJ2-2; 12 nucleotides align to TRBD2. The junction had 9 bases not matched to a gene; V was cut back by 0 bases and J by 4 bases. Germline V lookup: CDR1 MNHEY, CDR2 SMNVEV (reference sequence). The CDR3 is 19 residues long. The CDR3 is CASSLSLAGGRGRTGELFF. The CDR3 bases are TGTGCCAGCAGTTTATCCCTAGCGGGAGGGCGAGGGCGCACCGGGGAGCTGTTTTTT.

The chain recombines TRBV19 with TRBJ1-1; 9 nucleotides match TRBD1. Trimming cost V 6 bases and J 4 bases; bases outside gene matches: 12. Germline assignment: CDR1 LNHDA and CDR2 SQIVND (reference sequence). This CDR3 is 16 amino acids long. The CDR3: CASRKAGQGGITEAFF. CDR3 nucleotide sequence: TGTGCCAGTAGGAAAGCGGGACAGGGTGGGATCACTGAAGCTTTCTTT. Full variable domain (missing parts from reference TRBV19 and TRBJ1-1): DGGITQSPKYLFRKEGQNVTLSCEQNLNHDAMYWYRQDPGQGLRLIYYSQIVNDFQKGDIAEGYSVSREKKESFPLTVTSAQKNPTAFYLCASRKAGQGGITEAFFGQGTRLTVV.

This clone was detected only a few times. The V gene is TRBV18, the J gene TRBJ1-4; maybe TRBD1 (5 bases). The CDR3 is made up of 16 amino acids. The germline V and J ends were trimmed by 2 bases and 2 bases, with 12 bases remaining between them. Germline CDR1 is KGHSH and CDR2 is LQKENI. The CDR3 DNA sequence: TGTGCCAGCTCACCATCTCTTCCAGGGACTAATGAAAAACTGTTTTTT. It codes for CASSPSLPGTNEKLFF.